The rows below give T cell receptor beta chains drawn from one sample of a study of T-cell memory formation after mild COVID-19. From the 5' RACE reads, TCRdb called clonotypes with MiXCR, one entry per CDR3 protein. In the table there are 300,000 to 400,000 distinct CDR3 sequences, approximately 15% of which are singletons. The sample was PBMCs or a T cell subset sorted from them (not recorded which). The receptor set was obtained from a man younger than 35 who had mild COVID-19 (a few samples of this study predate the infection). Cell type and time point are not known. Each CDR3 is given without its conserved first and last residue. The order of the fields is D gene, V gene, J gene, clone size, CDR3 protein. A D gene is named only where the DNA matches it firmly. Size tells how often a clone was seen (once, few, many) or the class of an expanded clone, and some rows leave it out.

D: .
V: TRBV6-1
J: TRBJ1-2
size: many
CDR3: ASSPRQIDYGYT

D: TRBD2
V: TRBV12-3/TRBV12-4
J: TRBJ2-5
size: many
CDR3: ASSRAGGALRETQY

D: .
V: TRBV5-6
J: TRBJ1-6
size: few
CDR3: ASSLVRGGSPLH

D: .
V: TRBV29-1
J: TRBJ2-7
size: few
CDR3: SVESGTAGAREQY

D: .
V: TRBV12-3/TRBV12-4
J: TRBJ1-4
size: .
CDR3: ASSLNWGPTNEKLF

D: TRBD2
V: TRBV4-1
J: TRBJ2-2
size: many
CDR3: ASSQGQRGYTGELF

D: .
V: TRBV12-3/TRBV12-4
J: TRBJ1-3
size: few
CDR3: ASTPWGRGNTIY

D: TRBD1
V: TRBV19
J: TRBJ1-5
size: .
CDR3: ASSTWTGVRNQPQH

D: TRBD2
V: TRBV2
J: TRBJ2-2
size: .
CDR3: ASSSSGLFTGELF

D: .
V: TRBV7-8
J: TRBJ2-2
size: .
CDR3: ASSLSRWSGELF

D: .
V: TRBV29-1
J: TRBJ2-5
size: many
CDR3: SVGRIQETQY

D: .
V: TRBV7-2
J: TRBJ1-2
size: .
CDR3: ASSLELRGGYT

D: .
V: TRBV2
J: TRBJ1-2
size: .
CDR3: ASSEAPPREGGYT

D: .
V: TRBV5-1
J: TRBJ2-3
size: .
CDR3: ASSQRTDTQY

D: TRBD2
V: TRBV5-1
J: TRBJ2-1
size: .
CDR3: ASRLSGGLYNEQF

D: TRBD1
V: TRBV7-9
J: TRBJ1-6
size: .
CDR3: ASSFVTGGLEPLH

D: .
V: TRBV6-1
J: TRBJ2-7
size: .
CDR3: ASSERAPYEQY

D: .
V: TRBV3-1
J: TRBJ2-2
size: .
CDR3: ASSLNRENGELF

D: .
V: TRBV20-1
J: TRBJ1-2
size: .
CDR3: SARTPWGDGYT

D: .
V: TRBV6-5
J: TRBJ1-2
size: few
CDR3: ASSYVISGYGYT

D: .
V: TRBV12-3/TRBV12-4
J: TRBJ2-3
size: many
CDR3: ASSFRWAASDTQY

D: TRBD2
V: TRBV5-1
J: TRBJ2-5
size: .
CDR3: ASSSAAARGGETQY

D: .
V: TRBV5-6
J: TRBJ2-1
size: .
CDR3: ASSLSREQF

D: .
V: TRBV5-1
J: TRBJ1-2
size: few
CDR3: ASSPLGRVGGYT

D: TRBD1
V: TRBV20-1
J: TRBJ1-4
size: .
CDR3: SARAQGAPVVGEKLF

D: .
V: TRBV25-1
J: TRBJ1-5
size: .
CDR3: ASSGDFYQPQH

D: TRBD1
V: TRBV7-2
J: TRBJ1-2
size: .
CDR3: ASSLVPGQGSLGGYT

D: .
V: TRBV21-1
J: TRBJ2-2
size: .
CDR3: ASSPKGTIAGELF

D: .
V: TRBV5-5
J: TRBJ1-2
size: .
CDR3: ASSLSGTSTYGYT

D: .
V: TRBV5-1
J: TRBJ1-2
size: many
CDR3: ASSLQGPDLGYT

D: .
V: TRBV5-1
J: TRBJ1-2
size: .
CDR3: ASSLVAGGRPGYGYT

D: .
V: TRBV7-3
J: TRBJ2-5
size: .
CDR3: ASSSAVGWETQY

D: TRBD2
V: TRBV5-1
J: TRBJ2-5
size: .
CDR3: ASSFTGGIQETQY

D: .
V: TRBV20-1
J: TRBJ2-3
size: .
CDR3: SASSGLTTSTDTQY

D: TRBD2
V: TRBV4-3
J: TRBJ2-1
size: few
CDR3: ASSKDWLAGGAEQF

D: TRBD2
V: TRBV2
J: TRBJ2-2
size: .
CDR3: ATKPGTSAGELF

D: TRBD1
V: TRBV15
J: TRBJ1-1
size: many
CDR3: ATSRGQGEDTEAF

D: TRBD1
V: TRBV7-9
J: TRBJ1-1
size: few
CDR3: ASSSGQGSTEAF

D: .
V: TRBV28
J: TRBJ1-5
size: few
CDR3: APTGRNQPQH

D: .
V: TRBV19
J: TRBJ2-2
size: .
CDR3: ASSLSPANTGELF

D: TRBD2
V: TRBV7-9
J: TRBJ2-1
size: many
CDR3: ASIRSGAEEQF

D: .
V: TRBV29-1
J: TRBJ1-2
size: few
CDR3: SVAGADYGYT

D: TRBD2
V: TRBV5-1
J: TRBJ2-5
size: .
CDR3: ASSRGLAGGPETQY

D: TRBD2
V: TRBV3-1
J: TRBJ2-2
size: .
CDR3: ASSRWTSGGGNTGELF

D: .
V: TRBV12-3/TRBV12-4
J: TRBJ1-3
size: few
CDR3: ASSLGGTGNTIY

D: .
V: TRBV4-1
J: TRBJ1-1
size: .
CDR3: ASSGRTLNTEAF

D: .
V: TRBV4-2
J: TRBJ1-6
size: .
CDR3: ASSQDSLGFGGSYNSPLH